What follows are 18 T cell receptor beta chains derived from one specimen sequenced in a study of spatial heterogeneity in lung cancer. Study-level findings and limits: Tumors with more nonsynonymous mutations had more expanded intratumoral alpha and beta TCRs.

Their specific antigens are unknown. The sample's time point: sample taken at primary tumor resection. TCRdb analysed the 5' RACE reads with MiXCR anew, one entry per CDR3 protein. The table lists 600 to 850 distinct CDR3 sequences, about 14% of them singletons. This specimen consisted of lung tumor tissue, obtained at surgery. The receptor set was obtained from a male donor with early-stage non-small cell lung cancer.

By proportion, this clonotype is large (0.1 to 1%). Found in a library prepared for alpha chains, this beta chain is an off-target read, and its abundance has little meaning. This chain connects TRBV13 to TRBJ2-2, with 8 bases fitting TRBD2. The CDR3 contains 15 residues. Germline values: CDR1 PRHDT, CDR2 FYEKMQ (reference sequence). V was pared by 5 bases and J by 7 bases, with 9 bases of the junction left unmatched. The CDR3 protein is CASSAPGGGFGELFF. Written as DNA, the CDR3 is TGTGCCAGCAGCGCCCCCGGCGGGGGGTTCGGGGAGCTGTTTTTT.

This clonotype was seen more than once but under ten times. This beta chain is an off-target read within a library intended for alpha chains, so its frequency means little. The V and J genes are TRBV6-5 and TRBJ1-4; 10 bases map to TRBD1. CDR1 is MNHEY, CDR2 SVGAGI, per germline. With 7 bases clipped from V and 7 bases from J, the junction kept 6 bases outside the gene matches. The CDR3 is 14 amino acids. CDR3: CASKSGTGAEKLFF. CDR3 nucleotide sequence: TGTGCCAGCAAATCCGGGACAGGGGCTGAAAAACTGTTTTTT.

In its sample, this clonotype is large. Since the library was made to target alpha chains, this beta chain is a stray read and its abundance is not meaningful. The rearrangement links TRBV7-9 to TRBJ2-3, with a possible D match to TRBD2 (6 bases). The germline gives CDR1 SEHNR, CDR2 FQNEAQ (reference sequence). This CDR3 comprises 15 residues. Trimming stripped 3 bases from V and 0 bases from J, with 10 bases between. Here the CDR3 reads CASSFRGTSTDTQYF. The CDR3, as DNA: TGTGCCAGCAGCTTTCGCGGGACTAGCACAGATACGCAGTATTTT. Together with reference TRBV7-9 and TRBJ2-3, the CDR3 gives the full variable domain: DTGVSQNPRHKITKRGQNVTFRCDPISEHNRLYWYRQTLGQGPEFLTYFQNEAQLEKSRLLSDRFSAERPKGSFSTLEIQRTEQGDSAMYLCASSFRGTSTDTQYFGPGTRLTVL.

This clonotype was recorded a few times. This beta chain is a stray sequence in a library constructed for alpha chains; its clone size is not meaningful. The chain links TRBV27 to TRBJ2-7, with 13 nucleotides matching TRBD2. Germline trimming cut 1 base from V and 3 bases from J; bases unmatched to any gene: 3. CDR3 size: 16 residues. Germline V gene sequence: CDR1 MNHEY, CDR2 SMNVEV (reference sequence). CDR3 in DNA: TGTGCCAGCAGTTTATTTGGGACTAGCGGGATCTACGAGCAGTACTTC. Its translation is CASSLFGTSGIYEQYF.

Comments on this clonotype: The size of this beta chain means little, since it is a stray read in a library made for alpha chains. The rearrangement uses TRBV2 and TRBJ1-2; no firm D call. V lost 5 bases and J lost 3, with 13 bases in between. The CDR3 loop spans 14 amino acids. The germline V gene has CDR1 SNHLY and CDR2 FYNNEI. The CDR3 here is CASSLGPLDYGYTF. The CDR3 DNA follows: TGTGCCAGCAGTCTTGGCCCCTTGGACTATGGCTACACCTTC.

This clonotype is classed as large. A library prepared for alpha chains yielded this beta chain as an off-target read; its size is of little meaning. The rearrangement joins TRBV4-2 to TRBJ2-2, with 13 bases that match TRBD2. V lost 7 bases, J lost 7 bases, and 6 bases stayed unmatched. The CDR3 has 15 residues. Germline loops: CDR1 LGHNA, CDR2 YNFKEQ. The CDR3 coding sequence is TGTGCCAGCACCGGGACTAGCGGGGAAGTCGGGGAGCTGTTTTTT. Its translation is CASTGTSGEVGELFF.

By share of the sample, this clonotype is large. Found in a library prepared for alpha chains, this beta chain is an off-target read, and its abundance has little meaning. This chain links TRBV3-1 with TRBJ2-1; 14 bases map to TRBD2. The J segment lost 9 bases and the V segment lost 4 bases, leaving 2 bases of the junction unmatched. CDR3 length: 14 residues. The germline gives CDR1 LGHDT, CDR2 YNNKEL (reference sequence). DNA for the CDR3: TGTGCCAGCAGCCGAGGACTAGCGGGAGGTGAGCAGTTCTTC. Amino acid sequence: CASSRGLAGGEQFF.

This clonotype came up a few times. As an off-target read in a library built for alpha chains, this beta chain has a frequency of little significance. The gene calls are TRBV5-6 and TRBJ2-2, with D possibly being TRBD2 (6 bases). Trimming shortened V by 0 bases and J by 5 bases, and 11 bases separated the two germline ends. This CDR3 comprises 15 residues. The germline V gene encodes CDR1 SGHDT and CDR2 YYEEEE. CDR3 bases: TGTGCCAGCAGCTTGGGCGGCGGAGGGACCGGGGAGCTGTTTTTT. Protein sequence: CASSLGGGGTGELFF. Drawing the rest from reference TRBV5-6 and TRBJ2-2, the complete variable domain is DAGVTQSPTHLIKTRGQQVTLRCSPKSGHDTVSWYQQALGQGPQFIFQYYEEEERQRGNFPDRFSGHQFPNYSSELNVNALLLGDSALYLCASSLGGGGTGELFFGEGSRLTVL.

This clonotype is deemed medium-sized. This beta chain came through as a stray read in a library set up for alpha chains, and its size says little. The chain combines TRBV28 with TRBJ2-6; the D gene is possibly TRBD2 (5 bases). Trimming took 3 bases from V and 0 from J, leaving 18 bases between them. The germline gives CDR1 MDHEN, CDR2 SYDVKM. CDR3 length equals 19 residues. The CDR3 sequence is CASSFPSNGGGSGANVLTF. In DNA, the CDR3 is TGTGCCAGCAGTTTTCCTTCTAACGGCGGAGGCTCTGGGGCCAACGTCCTGACTTTC.

This clonotype is termed large. Relative to the germline gene, one junction end is altered; a read error may explain this. Because the library targeted alpha chains, this beta chain is an off-target read whose size means little. This chain uses TRBV20-1 with TRBJ2-7; TRBD2 matches 8 bases. CDR1 is DFQATT and CDR2 is SNEGSKA in the germline V gene (reference sequence). The length of the CDR3 is 14 residues. CDR3: CSAEVAGFSSEQYF. CDR3 nucleotides: TGCAGTGCTGAAGTAGCGGGGTTCTCCTCCGAGCAGTACTTC.

The sample holds a few counts of this clonotype. A library made for alpha chains picked up this beta chain off target, so its size means little. The chain recombines TRBV7-9 with TRBJ2-2; TRBD1 might be the D (6 bases). This CDR3 spans 13 amino acids. V gave up 10 bases and J gave up 2 bases, with 11 bases separating them. The germline gives CDR1 SEHNR, CDR2 FQNEAQ (reference sequence). The CDR3 DNA reads as TGTGCCATTGACAGGAATAACACCGGGGAGCTGTTTTTT. This codes for CAIDRNNTGELFF. Full variable domain (missing parts from reference TRBV7-9 and TRBJ2-2): DTGVSQNPRHKITKRGQNVTFRCDPISEHNRLYWYRQTLGQGPEFLTYFQNEAQLEKSRLLSDRFSAERPKGSFSTLEIQRTEQGDSAMYLCAIDRNNTGELFFGEGSRLTVL.

On this clonotype: Since the library was made to target alpha chains, this beta chain is a stray read and its abundance is not meaningful. The J gene is TRBJ1-4, the V gene TRBV7-2; maybe TRBD1 (5 bases). Trimming took off 5 bases at V and 4 bases at J, with 11 bases between the two ends. The CDR3 has 14 amino acids. Germline V lookup: CDR1 SGHTA, CDR2 FQGNSA. The CDR3 DNA is TGTGCCAGCAGCCCGGGGGAGGGTAATGAAAAACTGTTTTTT. Encoded protein: CASSPGEGNEKLFF.

This clonotype ranks as medium-sized. This beta chain lies outside the target of a library built for alpha chains; its clone size means little. The J gene is TRBJ1-1, the V gene TRBV20-1; D is undetermined. V lost 2 bases and J 1 base, leaving 5 bases between the germline ends. This CDR3 comprises 12 residues. Germline V gives CDR1 DFQATT, CDR2 SNEGSKA (reference sequence). CDR3 sequence: CSARKQNTEAFF. For the CDR3, the DNA is TGCAGTGCTAGAAAGCAGAACACTGAAGCTTTCTTT.

This clonotype is categorized as large (0.1 to 1%). The size of this beta chain means little, since it is a stray read in a library made for alpha chains. This chain uses TRBV24-1 with TRBJ2-1; 10 nucleotides line up with TRBD2. After removal of 4 bases from V and 5 bases from J, the junction contained 4 bases not matched to a gene. The germline gives CDR1 KGHDR, CDR2 SFDVKD. The CDR3 covers 15 residues. DNA for the CDR3: TGTGCCACCAGTGAGCTAGCGGGAGAGCACAATGAGCAGTTCTTC. Residues: CATSELAGEHNEQFF.

This clonotype qualifies as medium-sized. This beta chain is a stray sequence in a library constructed for alpha chains; its clone size is not meaningful. J is TRBJ2-1 and V is TRBV18, with D tentatively TRBD1 (6 bases). Looked up from germline, CDR1 is KGHSH and CDR2 is LQKENI. V was pared by 6 bases and J by 2 bases, with 11 bases between. The CDR3 length is 14 residues. CDR3 residues: CASSPDRTYNEQFF. In nucleotides, the CDR3 is TGTGCCAGCTCTCCTGACAGGACCTACAATGAGCAGTTCTTC.

Regarding this clonotype: The library was designed around alpha chains, so this beta chain is a stray read whose abundance carries little weight. The genes are TRBV3-1 and TRBJ2-2; 7 bases are a match to TRBD1. Germline-derived CDR1 and CDR2 are LGHDT and YNNKEL (reference sequence). The CDR3 is 15 amino acids. V lost 4 bases to trimming and J lost 4 bases; unmatched junction nucleotides: 6. Here the CDR3 reads CASSLTGTATGELFF. CDR3 bases: TGTGCCAGCAGCCTCACCGGGACAGCCACCGGGGAGCTGTTTTTT.

This clonotype is termed large. The size of this beta chain means little, since it is a stray read in a library made for alpha chains. The genes are TRBV5-1 and TRBJ2-2, with D tentatively TRBD2 (6 bases). V lost 3 bases to trimming and J lost 4 bases, with 10 bases between them. Germline V gene data show CDR1 as SGHRS and CDR2 as YFSETQ. The CDR3 is made up of 14 amino acids. The CDR3 coding sequence is TGCGCCAGCAGCTCGGGACTCACCACCGGGGAGCTGTTTTTT. Translating gives CASSSGLTTGELFF.

By share, this clonotype ranks as large. Because this beta chain is a stray read in a library intended to capture alpha chains, its abundance should not be given much weight. V and J are TRBV6-5 and TRBJ2-3; TRBD2 matches 11 bases. This CDR3 has 14 amino acids. The germline V gene encodes CDR1 MNHEY and CDR2 SVGAGI. J was trimmed by 4 bases and V by 6 bases; bases with no gene match: 3. The CDR3, as DNA: TGTGCCAGCAGCCTTAGCGGGGGGGCAGATACGCAGTATTTT. Its translation: CASSLSGGADTQYF.